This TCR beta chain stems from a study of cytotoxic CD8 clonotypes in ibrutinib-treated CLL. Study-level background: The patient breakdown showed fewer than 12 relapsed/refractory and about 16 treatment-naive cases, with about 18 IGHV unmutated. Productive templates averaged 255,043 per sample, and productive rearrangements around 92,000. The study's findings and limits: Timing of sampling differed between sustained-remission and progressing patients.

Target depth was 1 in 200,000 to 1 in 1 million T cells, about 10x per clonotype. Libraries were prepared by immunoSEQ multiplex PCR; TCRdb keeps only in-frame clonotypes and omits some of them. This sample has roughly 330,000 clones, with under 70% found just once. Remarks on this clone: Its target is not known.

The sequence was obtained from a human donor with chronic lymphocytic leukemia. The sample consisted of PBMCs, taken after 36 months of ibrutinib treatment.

CDR3 sequence: CASSPRGGSTDTQYF. The CDR3 DNA is TGTGCCAGCTCACCAAGGGGGGGAAGCACAGATACGCAGTATTTT. This chain joins TRBV18 and TRBJ2-3; D perhaps matches TRBD2 (7 bases). Germline-derived CDR1 and CDR2 are KGHSH and LQKENI. The CDR3 covers 15 residues. Trimming stripped 2 bases from V and 0 bases from J, with 9 bases between.